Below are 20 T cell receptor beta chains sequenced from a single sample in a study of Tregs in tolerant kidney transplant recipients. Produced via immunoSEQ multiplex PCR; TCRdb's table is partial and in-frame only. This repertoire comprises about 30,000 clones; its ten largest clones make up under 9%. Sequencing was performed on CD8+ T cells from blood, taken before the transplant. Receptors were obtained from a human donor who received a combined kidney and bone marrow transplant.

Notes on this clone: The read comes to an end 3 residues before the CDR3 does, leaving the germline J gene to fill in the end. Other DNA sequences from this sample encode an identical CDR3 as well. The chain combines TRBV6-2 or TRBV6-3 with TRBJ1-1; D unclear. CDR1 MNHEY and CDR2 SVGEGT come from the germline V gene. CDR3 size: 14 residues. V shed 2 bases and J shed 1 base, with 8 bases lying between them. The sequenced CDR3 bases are TGTGCCAGCAGTTACGGGCACACGAACACTGAA. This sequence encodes CASSYGHTNTE. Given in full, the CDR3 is CASSYGHTNTEAFF.

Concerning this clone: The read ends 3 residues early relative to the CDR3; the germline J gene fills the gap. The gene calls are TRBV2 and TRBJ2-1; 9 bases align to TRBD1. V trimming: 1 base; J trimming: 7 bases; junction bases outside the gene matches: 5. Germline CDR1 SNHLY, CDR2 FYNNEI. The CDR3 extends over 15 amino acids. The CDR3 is CASSEVWTGENEQFF. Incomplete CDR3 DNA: TGTGCCAGCAGTGAAGTCTGGACAGGGGAAAATGAG.

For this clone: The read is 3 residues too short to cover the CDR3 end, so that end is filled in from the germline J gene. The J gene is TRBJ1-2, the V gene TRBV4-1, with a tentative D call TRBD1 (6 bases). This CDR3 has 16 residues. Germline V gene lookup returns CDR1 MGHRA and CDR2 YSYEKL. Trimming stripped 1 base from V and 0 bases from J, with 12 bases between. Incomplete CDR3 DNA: TGCGCCAGCAGCCAAGTAGGAGCAGGGGCTAACTATGGC. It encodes CASSQVGAGANYG. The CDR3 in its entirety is CASSQVGAGANYGYTF.

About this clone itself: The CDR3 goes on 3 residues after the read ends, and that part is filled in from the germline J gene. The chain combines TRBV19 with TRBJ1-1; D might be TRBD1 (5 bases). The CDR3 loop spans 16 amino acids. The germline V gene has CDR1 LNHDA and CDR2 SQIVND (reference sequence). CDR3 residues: CASSIWDSPLARTAFF. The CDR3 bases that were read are TGTGCCAGTAGTATATGGGACTCCCCCTTAGCAAGAACA.

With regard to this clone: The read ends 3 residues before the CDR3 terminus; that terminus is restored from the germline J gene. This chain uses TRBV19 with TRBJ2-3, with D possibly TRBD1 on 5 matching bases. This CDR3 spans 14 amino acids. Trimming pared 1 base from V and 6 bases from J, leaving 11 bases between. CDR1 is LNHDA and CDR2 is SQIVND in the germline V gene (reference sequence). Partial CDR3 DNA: TGTGCCAGTAGTATAGTGGTAGGGGCCGATACG. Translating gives CASSIVVGADT. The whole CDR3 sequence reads CASSIVVGADTQYF.

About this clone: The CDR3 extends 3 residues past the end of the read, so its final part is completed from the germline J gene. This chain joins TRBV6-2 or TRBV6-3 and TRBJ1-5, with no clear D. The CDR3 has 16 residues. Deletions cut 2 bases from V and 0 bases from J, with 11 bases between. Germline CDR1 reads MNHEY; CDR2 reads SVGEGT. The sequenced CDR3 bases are TGTGCCAGCAGTTACAAACCAGTGTATAGCAATCAGCCC. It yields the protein CASSYKPVYSNQP. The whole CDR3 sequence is CASSYKPVYSNQPQHF.

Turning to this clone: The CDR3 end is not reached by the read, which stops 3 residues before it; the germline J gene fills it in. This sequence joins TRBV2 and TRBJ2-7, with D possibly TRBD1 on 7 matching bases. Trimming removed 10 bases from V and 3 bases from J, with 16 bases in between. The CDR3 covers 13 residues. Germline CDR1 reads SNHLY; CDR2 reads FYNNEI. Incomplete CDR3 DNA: TGTGCCACCGCGGGACAGTTTATCTACGAG. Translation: CATAGQFIYE. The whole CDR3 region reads CATAGQFIYEQYF.

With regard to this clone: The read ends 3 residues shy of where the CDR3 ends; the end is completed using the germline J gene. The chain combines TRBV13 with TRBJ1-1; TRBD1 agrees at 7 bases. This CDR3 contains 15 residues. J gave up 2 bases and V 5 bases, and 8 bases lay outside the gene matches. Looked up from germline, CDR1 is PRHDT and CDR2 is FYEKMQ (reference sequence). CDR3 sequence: CASSPRRTGNTEAFF. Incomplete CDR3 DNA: TGTGCCAGCAGCCCACGTCGGACAGGAAACACTGAA.

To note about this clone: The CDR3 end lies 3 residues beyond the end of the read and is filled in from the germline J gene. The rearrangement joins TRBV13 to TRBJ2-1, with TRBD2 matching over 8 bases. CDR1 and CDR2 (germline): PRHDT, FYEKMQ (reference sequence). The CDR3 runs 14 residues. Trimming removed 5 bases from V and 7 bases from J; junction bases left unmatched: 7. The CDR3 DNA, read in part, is TGTGCCAGCAGCCCCGGCGGGGGGCTTAATGAG. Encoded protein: CASSPGGGLNE. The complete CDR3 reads CASSPGGGLNEQFF.

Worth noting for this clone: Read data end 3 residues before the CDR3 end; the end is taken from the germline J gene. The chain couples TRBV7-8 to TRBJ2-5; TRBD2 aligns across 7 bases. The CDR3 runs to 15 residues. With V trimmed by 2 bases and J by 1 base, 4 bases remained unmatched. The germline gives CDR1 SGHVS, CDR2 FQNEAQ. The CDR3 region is CASSLWGGIQETQYF. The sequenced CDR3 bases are TGTGCCAGCAGCTTATGGGGGGGAATCCAAGAGACC.

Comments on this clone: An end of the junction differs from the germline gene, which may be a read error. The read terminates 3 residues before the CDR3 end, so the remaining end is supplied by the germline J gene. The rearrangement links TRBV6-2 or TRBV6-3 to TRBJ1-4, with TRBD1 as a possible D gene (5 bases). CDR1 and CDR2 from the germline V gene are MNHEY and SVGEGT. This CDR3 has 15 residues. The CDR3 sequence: CAGRQNNIWNEKLFF. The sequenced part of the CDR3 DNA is TGTGCCGGCAGACAGAACAATATCTGGAATGAAAAA.

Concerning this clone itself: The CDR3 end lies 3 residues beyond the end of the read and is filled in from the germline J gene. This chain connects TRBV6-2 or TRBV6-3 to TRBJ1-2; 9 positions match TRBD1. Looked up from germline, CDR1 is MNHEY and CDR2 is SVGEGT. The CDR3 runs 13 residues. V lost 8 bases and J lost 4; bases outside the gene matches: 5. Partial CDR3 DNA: TGTGCCAGCGGCCAGGGACAGGGCTATGGC. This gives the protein CASGQGQGYG. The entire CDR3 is CASGQGQGYGYTF.

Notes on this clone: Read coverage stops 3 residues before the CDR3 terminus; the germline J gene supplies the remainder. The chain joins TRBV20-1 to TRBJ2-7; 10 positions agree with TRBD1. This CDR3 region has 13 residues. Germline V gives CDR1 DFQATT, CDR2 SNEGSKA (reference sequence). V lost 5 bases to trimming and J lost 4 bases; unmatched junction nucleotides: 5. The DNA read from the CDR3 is TGCAGTGCTCCGACAGGGGGCTTATACGAG. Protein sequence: CSAPTGGLYE. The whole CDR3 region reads CSAPTGGLYEQYF.

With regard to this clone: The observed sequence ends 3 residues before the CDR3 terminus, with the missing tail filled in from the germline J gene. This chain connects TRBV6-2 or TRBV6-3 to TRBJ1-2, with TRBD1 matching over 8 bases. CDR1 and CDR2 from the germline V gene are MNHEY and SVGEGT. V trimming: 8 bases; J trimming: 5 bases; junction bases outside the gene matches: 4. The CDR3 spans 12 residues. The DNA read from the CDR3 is TGTGCCAGCTCCGACAGGGGTTATGGC. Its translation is CASSDRGYG. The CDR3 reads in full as CASSDRGYGYTF.

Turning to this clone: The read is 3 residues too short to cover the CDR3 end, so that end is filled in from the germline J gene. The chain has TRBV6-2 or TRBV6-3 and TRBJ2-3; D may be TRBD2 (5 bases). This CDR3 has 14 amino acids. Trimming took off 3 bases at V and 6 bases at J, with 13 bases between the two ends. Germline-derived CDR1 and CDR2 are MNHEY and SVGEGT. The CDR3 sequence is CASSYVVTGDTQYF. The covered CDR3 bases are TGTGCCAGCAGTTATGTGGTTACGGGGGATACG.

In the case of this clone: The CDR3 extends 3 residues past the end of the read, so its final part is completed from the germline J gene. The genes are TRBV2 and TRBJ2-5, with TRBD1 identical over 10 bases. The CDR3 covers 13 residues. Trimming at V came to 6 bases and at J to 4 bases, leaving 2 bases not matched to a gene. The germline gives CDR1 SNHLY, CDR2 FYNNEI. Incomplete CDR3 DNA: TGTGCCAGCAGGAGGACAGGGGGAGAGACC. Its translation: CASRRTGGET. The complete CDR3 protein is CASRRTGGETQYF.

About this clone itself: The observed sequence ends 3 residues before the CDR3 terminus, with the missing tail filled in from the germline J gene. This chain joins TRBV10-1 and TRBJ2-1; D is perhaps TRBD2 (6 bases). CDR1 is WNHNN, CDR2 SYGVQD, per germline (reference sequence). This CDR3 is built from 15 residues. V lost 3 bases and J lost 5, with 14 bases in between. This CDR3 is CASSELASVNNEQFF. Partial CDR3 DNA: TGCGCCAGCAGTGAACTAGCAAGTGTGAACAATGAG.

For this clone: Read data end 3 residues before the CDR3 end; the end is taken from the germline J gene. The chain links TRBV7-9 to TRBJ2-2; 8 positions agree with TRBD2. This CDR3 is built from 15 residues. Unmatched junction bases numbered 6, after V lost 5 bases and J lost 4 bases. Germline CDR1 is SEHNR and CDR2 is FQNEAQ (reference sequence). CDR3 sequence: CASSQTGTSTGELFF. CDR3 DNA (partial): TGTGCCAGCAGCCAAACCGGGACTAGCACCGGGGAG. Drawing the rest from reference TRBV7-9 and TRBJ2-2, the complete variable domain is DTGVSQNPRHKITKRGQNVTFRCDPISEHNRLYWYRQTLGQGPEFLTYFQNEAQLEKSRLLSDRFSAERPKGSFSTLEIQRTEQGDSAMYLCASSQTGTSTGELFFGEGSRLTVL.

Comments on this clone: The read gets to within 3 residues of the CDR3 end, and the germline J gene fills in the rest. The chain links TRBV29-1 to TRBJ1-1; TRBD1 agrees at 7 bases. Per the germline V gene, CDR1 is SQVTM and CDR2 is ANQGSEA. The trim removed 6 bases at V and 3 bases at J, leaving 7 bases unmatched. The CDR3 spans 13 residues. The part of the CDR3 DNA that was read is TGCAGCGTACGACAGGGTGAGGACACTGAA. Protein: CSVRQGEDTE. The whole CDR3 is CSVRQGEDTEAFF. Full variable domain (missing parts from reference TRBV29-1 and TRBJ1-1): SAVISQKPSRDICQRGTSLTIQCQVDSQVTMMFWYRQQPGQSLTLIATANQGSEATYESGFVIDKFPISRPNLTFSTLTVSNMSPEDSSIYLCSVRQGEDTEAFFGQGTRLTVV.

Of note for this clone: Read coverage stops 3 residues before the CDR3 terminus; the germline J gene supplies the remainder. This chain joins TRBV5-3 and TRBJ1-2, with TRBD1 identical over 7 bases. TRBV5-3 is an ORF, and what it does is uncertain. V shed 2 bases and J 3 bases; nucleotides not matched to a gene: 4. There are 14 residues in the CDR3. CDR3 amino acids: CARSFNQGDYGYTF. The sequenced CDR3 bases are TGTGCCAGAAGCTTCAACCAGGGGGACTATGGC.